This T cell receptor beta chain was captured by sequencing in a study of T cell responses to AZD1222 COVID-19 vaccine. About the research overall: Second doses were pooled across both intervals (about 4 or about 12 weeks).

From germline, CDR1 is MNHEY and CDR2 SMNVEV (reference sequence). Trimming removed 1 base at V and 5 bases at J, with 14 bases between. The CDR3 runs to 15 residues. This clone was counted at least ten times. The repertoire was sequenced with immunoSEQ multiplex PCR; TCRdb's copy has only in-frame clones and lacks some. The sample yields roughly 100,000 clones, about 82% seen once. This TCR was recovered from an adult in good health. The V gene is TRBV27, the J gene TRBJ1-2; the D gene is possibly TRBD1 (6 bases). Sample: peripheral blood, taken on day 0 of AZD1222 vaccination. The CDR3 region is CASSLLARGVYGYTF. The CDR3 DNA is TGTGCCAGCAGTTTATTGGCCAGGGGCGTTTATGGCTACACCTTC.